These 25 T cell receptor beta chains came from one sample sequenced in a study of CD8+CD57+ T cells in acquired aplastic anemia. Those patients picked for sequencing had displayed CD8+CD57+ cell expansion on flow cytometry. For CDR3 and TCR beta VDJ profiling, genomic DNA was the template used. TCRdb reanalysed the reads using MiXCR and keeps one entry per CDR3 protein. The table lists about 240,000 distinct CDR3 sequences, more than 45% of them singletons, with 7.8% in the top ten. The sequencing input was sorted CD4+, CD8+, or CD8+CD57+ T cells (not recorded which) from PBMCs. The receptors were gathered from a human donor with aplastic anemia.

There are many counts of this clonotype. The chain uses TRBV30 and TRBJ1-6; D is perhaps TRBD1 (5 bases). Germline CDR1 GTSNPN, CDR2 SVGIG (reference sequence). Deletions cut 4 bases from V and 6 bases from J, with 10 bases between. The CDR3 contains 13 residues. CDR3 in amino acids: CAWKPGLNSPLHF. In nucleotides, the CDR3 is TGTGCCTGGAAGCCGGGACTTAATTCACCCCTCCACTTT.

About this clonotype: This clone may be a read error of a much larger clone one base away. The V gene is TRBV7-2, the J gene TRBJ2-5; D is uncertain. This CDR3 is 13 amino acids long. Looked up from germline, CDR1 is SGHTA and CDR2 is FQGNSA. V lost 8 bases, J lost 2 bases, and 12 bases lay in between. The CDR3 DNA is TGTGCCAGCGGCCGGACCTTACAAGAGACCCAGTACTTC. Translated: CASGRTLQETQYF.

This clonotype turned up a few times. A much larger clone is a single base away; this may be a read error. The genes are TRBV10-3 and TRBJ2-7; D remains unclear. The germline V gene has CDR1 ENHRY and CDR2 SYGVKD. The CDR3 extends over 17 amino acids. The CDR3 coding sequence is TGTGCCATCAGTGACTTTCGGACCTCCAGAAAGGTCTACGAGCAGCACTTC. The encoded protein is CAISDFRTSRKVYEQHF.

The CDR3 DNA follows: TGTGCCAGTAAGGTTGGGGACAGGAAGAATAGCAATCAGCCCCAGCATTTT. Translated, it gives CASKVGDRKNSNQPQHF. The rearrangement links TRBV19 to TRBJ1-5, with TRBD1 matching over 8 bases. Germline CDR1 is LNHDA and CDR2 is SQIVND (reference sequence). The CDR3 spans 17 residues. J was trimmed by 0 bases and V by 7 bases; bases with no gene match: 11.

The rearrangement links TRBV20-1 to TRBJ1-2; 7 bases map to TRBD1. Germline CDR1 is DFQATT and CDR2 is SNEGSKA (reference sequence). The CDR3 has 16 amino acids. J lost 2 bases, V lost 4 bases, and 13 bases had no gene match. CDR3 loop: CSATVPQQGTNYGYTF. DNA of the CDR3: TGCAGTGCTACGGTGCCCCAACAGGGGACGAACTATGGCTACACCTTC.

This clonotype was seen a few times. This chain uses TRBV4-3 with TRBJ2-5; tentatively, D is TRBD2 (5 bases). Germline CDR1 is LGHNA and CDR2 is YSLEER. V was trimmed by 0 bases and J by 4 bases, leaving 21 bases between them. CDR3 length: 18 amino acids. The CDR3 coding sequence is TGCGCCAGCAGCCAAGATCTTGACCTGAACCGGGGTGGAGAGACCCAGTACTTC. Its translation is CASSQDLDLNRGGETQYF.

Ten or more counts support this clonotype. The chain links TRBV20-1 to TRBJ2-1; 11 bases are shared with TRBD2. The CDR3 length is 17 residues. Trimming took 6 bases from V and 8 from J; bases not matched to a gene: 18. Germline CDR1 and CDR2: DFQATT and SNEGSKA (reference sequence). This CDR3 reads CSAASPVTSGEVYEQFF. The CDR3 nucleotides are TGCAGTGCCGCGTCCCCCGTGACTAGCGGGGAAGTTTATGAGCAGTTCTTC.

The gene calls are TRBV12-5 and TRBJ1-2, with D tentatively TRBD1 (6 bases). Germline V CDR1 and CDR2: LGHNT, FRNRAP. The CDR3 is made up of 13 amino acids. With 3 bases removed from V and 8 bases from J, the gap between germline ends came to 13 bases. The CDR3 coding sequence is TGTGCTAGTGGTTTTGGGGGCGCGACCGGCTACACCTTC. Amino acid sequence: CASGFGGATGYTF.

The genes are TRBV9 and TRBJ1-1; TRBD1 aligns across 8 bases. The CDR3 is made up of 15 amino acids. Germline V gene data show CDR1 as SGDLS and CDR2 as YYNGEE. V dropped 0 bases and J dropped 5; count of bases not matched to a gene: 6. The CDR3 DNA reads TGTGCCAGCAGCGTAGAGGACAGGGTGGGGACTGAAGCTTTCTTT. Translation: CASSVEDRVGTEAFF.

This clonotype was found a few times. The chain couples TRBV24-1 to TRBJ2-3; 14 nucleotides match TRBD2. CDR1 and CDR2 (germline): KGHDR, SFDVKD. With V trimmed by 4 bases and J by 2 bases, 4 bases remained unmatched. The CDR3 sequence is 17 residues long. The CDR3 region is CATSDRTSGRNTDTQYF. The CDR3 nucleotides are TGTGCCACCAGTGACCGGACTAGCGGGAGGAACACAGATACGCAGTATTTT.

J is TRBJ2-7 and V is TRBV29-1, with D perhaps assigned TRBD1 or TRBD2 (5 bases each). The germline CDR1 and CDR2 sequences are SQVTM and ANQGSEA. V was cut by 6 bases and J by 1 base, with 13 bases left in between. The CDR3 length is 13 residues. CDR3 sequence reads: CSVLSGASYEQYF. In nucleotides, the CDR3 is TGCAGCGTCCTTTCCGGGGCGTCCTACGAGCAGTACTTC.

A note on this clonotype: Germline is not matched at one junction end, which may reflect a read error. The chain has TRBV5-1 and TRBJ1-2; D ambiguous. Germline lookup yields CDR1 SGHRS and CDR2 YFSETQ. The CDR3 has 13 amino acids. In DNA form, the CDR3 reads TGTGCCAGCAGCTTGGCCTCGGACTATGGCTACACCTTC. It yields the protein CASSLASDYGYTF.

The chain has TRBV7-2 and TRBJ1-3, with D hard to call. The germline V and J ends were trimmed by 8 bases and 4 bases, with 12 bases remaining between them. Germline assignment: CDR1 SGHTA and CDR2 FQGNSA. CDR3 length: 13 residues. The CDR3 loop reads CASRKGTGNTIYF. The CDR3 bases are TGTGCCAGCCGAAAGGGTACAGGAAACACCATATATTTT.

Many counts were recorded for this clonotype. The chain links TRBV5-1 to TRBJ1-1, with D unresolved. Trimming removed 3 bases from V and 1 base from J, with 7 bases in between. Germline assignment: CDR1 SGHRS and CDR2 YFSETQ. The CDR3 covers 13 residues. The CDR3 sequence: CASSSPANTEAFF. For the CDR3, the DNA is TGCGCCAGCAGCTCCCCGGCGAACACTGAAGCTTTCTTT.

This clonotype appeared many times. The rearrangement uses TRBV5-8 and TRBJ2-7; D remains unclear. Per germline, CDR1 SGHTS and CDR2 YDEGEE. V lost 1 base to trimming and J lost 0 bases, with 5 bases between them. The CDR3 sequence is 13 residues long. The CDR3 DNA reads as TGTGCCAGCAGCTTGCTAGACTCCTACGAGCAGTACTTC. This gives the protein CASSLLDSYEQYF. Full variable domain (outside the CDR3, taken from reference TRBV5-8 and TRBJ2-7): EAGVTQSPTHLIKTRGQQATLRCSPISGHTSVYWYQQALGLGLQFLLWYDEGEERNRGNFPPRFSGRQFPNYSSELNVNALELEDSALYLCASSLLDSYEQYFGPGTRLTVT.

This clonotype was counted between two and nine times. The V gene is TRBV12-3 or TRBV12-4, the J gene TRBJ2-7, with D possibly called TRBD1 or TRBD2 (5 bases each). The length of the CDR3 is 13 residues. The ends were cut back, 5 bases at V and 3 bases at J, with 11 bases in the middle. The CDR3 DNA sequence: TGTGCCAGCAGTAGGGGACGAAACTACGAGCAGTACTTC. It is translated as CASSRGRNYEQYF.

A few counts support this clonotype. The chain combines TRBV5-6 with TRBJ2-5, with 7 bases matching TRBD1. Germline CDR1 is SGHDT and CDR2 is YYEEEE. The V gene end was trimmed by 0 bases and the J gene end by 6 bases; junction bases not matched to a gene: 2. CDR3 length equals 13 residues. The CDR3 is CASSLGQGKTQYF. CDR3 nucleotides: TGTGCCAGCAGCTTGGGACAGGGCAAGACCCAGTACTTC.

In DNA, the CDR3 is TGTGCCAGCGGTCAGTCAGCGGGCGGGAGCACAGATACGCAGTATTTT. Translated: CASGQSAGGSTDTQYF. V usage is TRBV6-1 and J usage is TRBJ2-3; D is perhaps TRBD2 (6 bases). Germline CDR1 reads MNHNS; CDR2 reads SASEGT. This CDR3 has 16 amino acids. Deletions cut 8 bases from V and 0 bases from J, with 18 bases between.

This sequence joins TRBV24-1 and TRBJ2-7, with D uncertain. Germline CDR1 is KGHDR and CDR2 is SFDVKD. The V and J ends lost 2 bases and 3 bases respectively, with 16 bases between them. The CDR3 has 16 amino acids. In DNA form, the CDR3 reads TGTGCCACCAGTGATTCCCGGACGAGTTCGGGCTACGAGCAGTACTTC. This gives the protein CATSDSRTSSGYEQYF.

This clonotype was counted at least ten times. The genes are TRBV9 and TRBJ1-4; 7 bases align to TRBD1. The germline gives CDR1 SGDLS, CDR2 YYNGEE. Trimming removed 2 bases from V and 0 bases from J; junction bases left unmatched: 1. CDR3 length: 15 residues. The CDR3 sequence: CASSVTGATNEKLFF. CDR3 DNA: TGTGCCAGCAGCGTTACAGGGGCAACTAATGAAAAACTGTTTTTT.

The V call is TRBV27, the J call TRBJ1-2; D gene ambiguous. The V gene's germline CDR1 is MNHEY and CDR2 SMNVEV (reference sequence). Trimming pared 0 bases from V and 3 bases from J, leaving 11 bases between. CDR3 size: 15 residues. The CDR3 here is CASSLSGSNHYGYTF. The CDR3 region has the DNA TGTGCCAGCAGTTTATCGGGGAGCAACCACTATGGCTACACCTTC.

The chain links TRBV10-3 to TRBJ1-6; unclear D gene. Germline V lookup: CDR1 ENHRY, CDR2 SYGVKD. The V gene lost 6 bases and the J gene lost 0 bases, with 12 bases spanning the gap. This CDR3 region has 16 residues. DNA of the CDR3: TGTGCCATCAGCTTAGGGTCGAGCTCCTATAATTCACCCCTCCACTTT. This codes for CAISLGSSSYNSPLHF.

This chain uses TRBV29-1 with TRBJ2-2; D is undetermined. Germline V gene data show CDR1 as SQVTM and CDR2 as ANQGSEA. CDR3 length: 12 amino acids. V shed 6 bases and J shed 4 bases, with 9 bases lying between them. CDR3 region: CSVGPSTGELFF. CDR3 nucleotides: TGCAGCGTCGGTCCATCCACCGGGGAGCTGTTTTTT.

The gene calls are TRBV4-2 and TRBJ2-1; D is perhaps TRBD1 or TRBD2 (5 bases each). Germline CDR1 is LGHNA and CDR2 is YNFKEQ. Trimming left V 4 bases short and J 0 bases short, with 13 bases between. This CDR3 is 16 amino acids long. The CDR3 here is CASSPGPSGSYNEQFF. The CDR3 DNA is TGTGCCAGCAGCCCGGGACCCTCTGGCTCCTACAATGAGCAGTTCTTC.

V gene TRBV10-2 combines with J gene TRBJ1-6, with TRBD1 as a possible D gene (5 bases). Trimming pared 6 bases from V and 10 bases from J, leaving 16 bases between. CDR3 length equals 14 residues. CDR1 is WSHSY, CDR2 SAAADI, per germline. The CDR3 sequence: CASSGQSTGSPLHF. The DNA for the CDR3 is TGCGCCAGCAGCGGACAAAGTACAGGATCACCCCTCCACTTT.